This TCR beta chain was recorded in a study of blood T cell repertoires in COVID-19. Study-level background: COVID-19 samples, acute and convalescent, were from the United States, Italy and Spain. T cells, B-cell-depleted T cells, or PBMCs supplied cDNA or gDNA.

Per the original methods: Amplification with reference gene primers provided the estimates of nucleated cell counts. Some clones are missing from TCRdb's copy, which holds only in-frame ones; the method was immunoSEQ multiplex PCR. The V and J calls and the clone size are those of that table, but D and trimming were determined from the DNA. Of 100,000 to 150,000 clones listed, roughly 87% are singletons. Germline V gives CDR1 MNHEY, CDR2 SMNVEV (reference sequence). Trimming removed 0 bases at V and 6 bases at J, with 14 bases between. The CDR3 loop spans 15 amino acids. The sample taken for sequencing was peripheral blood. The clonotype comes from a man older than 75 with active or convalescent COVID-19. The chain is built from TRBV27 and TRBJ1-2; D possibly corresponds to TRBD1 (6 bases). The CDR3 DNA reads as TGTGCCAGCAGTTTATCCTGGGACAAAATTAATGGCTACACCTTC. Amino acid sequence: CASSLSWDKINGYTF.